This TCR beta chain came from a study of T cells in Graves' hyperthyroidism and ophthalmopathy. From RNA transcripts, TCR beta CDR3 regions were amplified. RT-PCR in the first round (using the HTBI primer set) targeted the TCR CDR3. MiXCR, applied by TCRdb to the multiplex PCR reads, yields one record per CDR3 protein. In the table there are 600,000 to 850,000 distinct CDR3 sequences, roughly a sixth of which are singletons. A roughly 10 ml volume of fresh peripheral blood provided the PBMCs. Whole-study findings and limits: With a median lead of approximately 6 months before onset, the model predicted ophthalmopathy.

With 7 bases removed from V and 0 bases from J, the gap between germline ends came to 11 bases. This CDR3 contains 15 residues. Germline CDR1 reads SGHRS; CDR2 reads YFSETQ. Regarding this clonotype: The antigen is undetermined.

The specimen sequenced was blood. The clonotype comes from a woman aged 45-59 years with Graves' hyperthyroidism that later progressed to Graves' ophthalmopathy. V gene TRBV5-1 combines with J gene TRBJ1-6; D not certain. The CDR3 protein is CASGASSSYNSPLHF. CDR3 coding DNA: TGCGCCAGCGGAGCGTCGAGCTCCTATAATTCACCCCTCCACTTT.